The 22 T cell receptor beta chains presented below share a single source sample, sequenced in a study of CD8 T cells in Susac syndrome. When the RNA was reverse transcribed, random hexamers were used with an input of roughly 0.45 to 1 ug. From the immunoSEQ multiplex PCR reads, TCRdb called clonotypes with MiXCR, one entry per CDR3 protein. This table has approximately 280,000 distinct CDR3 sequences, roughly 81% appearing once. Sequencing was done on a sample of CD8+ T cells from PBMCs. The receptors were sampled from a human donor with multiple sclerosis.

V gene TRBV28 combines with J gene TRBJ2-1; TRBD1 agrees at 12 bases. V lost 5 bases and J lost 7; bases outside the gene matches: 9. This CDR3 is 16 amino acids long. Germline-derived CDR1 and CDR2 are MDHEN and SYDVKM. The CDR3 sequence: CASSPPGQGAWNEQFF. CDR3 nucleotide sequence: TGTGCCAGCAGTCCCCCGGGACAGGGGGCATGGAATGAGCAGTTCTTC.

This clonotype was observed a handful of times. The rearrangement links TRBV6-9 to TRBJ2-2; D not resolved. Germline CDR1 MNHGY, CDR2 SVAAGI. The CDR3 totals 10 residues. V was clipped by 10 bases and J by 8 bases, with 8 bases between them. The CDR3 coding sequence is TGTGCCACCGAGCCTGGGGAGCTGTTTTTT. This codes for CATEPGELFF.

The rearrangement joins TRBV11-2 to TRBJ1-1; D is possibly TRBD1 (5 bases). V gave up 5 bases and J gave up 4 bases, with 23 bases separating them. Looked up from germline, CDR1 is SGHAT and CDR2 is FQNNGV. CDR3 length equals 17 residues. The CDR3 here is CASSPPGQSGRGTEAFF. The CDR3 DNA reads as TGTGCCAGCAGCCCTCCAGGTCAGTCGGGAAGGGGCACTGAAGCTTTCTTT.

This sequence joins TRBV27 and TRBJ2-7; tentatively, D is TRBD1 (5 bases). This CDR3 is built from 15 residues. The V gene's germline CDR1 is MNHEY and CDR2 SMNVEV (reference sequence). V was trimmed by 6 bases and J by 0 bases, leaving 15 bases between them. This CDR3 reads CASSSAGFSSYEQYF. As DNA, the CDR3 is TGTGCCAGCAGCAGTGCAGGGTTTAGCTCCTACGAGCAGTACTTC.

This sequence joins TRBV12-3 or TRBV12-4 and TRBJ2-5; 7 bases are shared with TRBD1. The CDR3 runs to 16 residues. Trimming cost V 6 bases and J 5 bases; bases outside gene matches: 15. The DNA for the CDR3 is TGTGCCAGCAGACGCCGAGACTTTGACAGGGACGAGACCCAGTACTTC. This sequence encodes CASRRRDFDRDETQYF.

This clonotype was detected only a few times. The chain has TRBV5-4 and TRBJ2-7; D is unclear. In germline, CDR1 is SGHNT, CDR2 YYREEE (reference sequence). V was cut by 4 bases and J by 4 bases, with 9 bases left in between. The length of the CDR3 is 12 residues. CDR3 residues: CASSANLYEQYF. In DNA, the CDR3 is TGTGCCAGCAGCGCGAACCTATACGAGCAGTACTTC.

In its sample, this clonotype was seen once. The chain couples TRBV11-2 to TRBJ2-7; D gene uncertain. Trimming took 3 bases from V and 2 from J, leaving 14 bases between them. The CDR3 loop spans 15 amino acids. From germline, CDR1 is SGHAT and CDR2 FQNNGV. The CDR3 bases are TGTGCCAGCAGCTTTGCCCGGACGGAGACCTACGAGCAGTACTTC. Translating gives CASSFARTETYEQYF.

The V and J genes are TRBV7-3 and TRBJ1-5; no reliable D call. The CDR3 covers 13 residues. V lost 3 bases to trimming and J lost 5 bases, with 8 bases between them. Germline lookup yields CDR1 SGHTA and CDR2 FQGTGA. This CDR3 is CASSFRADQPQHF. The DNA for the CDR3 is TGTGCCAGCAGCTTTAGGGCGGATCAGCCCCAGCATTTT.

The V call is TRBV9, the J call TRBJ2-1; D possibly corresponds to TRBD2 (7 bases). The V end was cut by 4 bases, the J end by 0 bases, with 17 bases between. Germline V lookup: CDR1 SGDLS, CDR2 YYNGEE. The CDR3 sequence is 17 residues long. CDR3 residues: CASSTQGGESSYNEQFF. The CDR3 DNA reads TGTGCCAGCAGCACCCAAGGGGGGGAGAGCTCCTACAATGAGCAGTTCTTC.

This clonotype was observed once. The J gene is TRBJ1-5, the V gene TRBV19; TRBD1 might be the D (5 bases). Germline V gives CDR1 LNHDA, CDR2 SQIVND (reference sequence). This CDR3 has 16 residues. V was clipped by 0 bases and J by 6 bases, with 15 bases between them. The CDR3 reads CASSIDREGLGQPQHF. Written as DNA, the CDR3 is TGTGCCAGTAGTATAGATCGGGAGGGGCTAGGTCAGCCCCAGCATTTT.

This clonotype was observed a few times. The J gene is TRBJ2-7, the V gene TRBV28; D unresolved. CDR3 length: 17 amino acids. V was clipped by 6 bases and J by 4 bases, with 25 bases between them. Germline CDR1 reads MDHEN; CDR2 reads SYDVKM. The CDR3 nucleotides read TGTGCCAGCAGGCGGAAACTGTCCCAACGGTCCCATTACGAGCAGTACTTC. It yields the protein CASRRKLSQRSHYEQYF.

The gene calls are TRBV7-2 and TRBJ1-6; 8 nucleotides align to TRBD1. Germline V lookup: CDR1 SGHTA, CDR2 FQGNSA. V shed 5 bases, J shed 6 bases, and the junction held 3 bases outside the gene matches. The CDR3 runs 14 residues. CDR3 sequence: CASSPGQGNSPLHF. CDR3 bases: TGTGCCAGCAGCCCCGGACAGGGTAATTCACCCCTCCACTTT.

The CDR3 nucleotides are TGCAGTGCGCCCGACACAGATACGCAGTATTTT. The encoded protein is CSAPDTDTQYF. The chain has TRBV20-1 and TRBJ2-3; D is unresolved. Between the trimmed V and J ends, which lost 6 bases and 2 bases, there was a span of 6 bases. Germline lookup yields CDR1 DFQATT and CDR2 SNEGSKA (reference sequence). The CDR3 runs to 11 residues.

The chain combines TRBV28 with TRBJ1-4, with D perhaps matching TRBD1 (6 bases). With 5 bases removed from V and 5 bases from J, the gap between germline ends came to 15 bases. CDR1 MDHEN and CDR2 SYDVKM come from the germline V gene. The CDR3 has 15 amino acids. The CDR3 sequence: CASSLMDRPNEKLFF. DNA of the CDR3: TGTGCCAGCAGTCTTATGGACAGACCAAATGAAAAACTGTTTTTT.

This clonotype has just one count. This sequence joins TRBV7-9 and TRBJ1-2, with TRBD1 identical over 11 bases. CDR3 size: 15 residues. With 4 bases clipped from V and 6 bases from J, the junction kept 7 bases outside the gene matches. CDR1 SEHNR and CDR2 FQNEAQ come from the germline V gene (reference sequence). CDR3 loop: CASSSPGQGVDGYTF. The CDR3 nucleotides are TGTGCCAGCAGCTCCCCGGGACAGGGGGTGGATGGCTACACCTTC.

The chain combines TRBV10-3 with TRBJ2-3, with unresolved D. Trimming removed 9 bases from V and 4 bases from J, with 5 bases in between. Germline CDR1 reads ENHRY; CDR2 reads SYGVKD. The CDR3 spans 10 residues. CDR3 sequence reads: CAILPDTQYF. For the CDR3, the DNA is TGTGCCATTTTACCAGATACGCAGTATTTT.

The chain is built from TRBV19 and TRBJ2-1; D may correspond to TRBD1 or TRBD2 (5 bases each). CDR1 LNHDA and CDR2 SQIVND come from the germline V gene (reference sequence). This CDR3 region has 16 residues. V dropped 4 bases and J dropped 5 bases, with 18 bases sitting between them. The CDR3 DNA reads TGTGCCAGTAGTACCCCGGGACCTGGGCCTAACAATGAGCAGTTCTTC. Translation: CASSTPGPGPNNEQFF.

J is TRBJ2-7 and V is TRBV12-3 or TRBV12-4, with D possibly being TRBD1 (5 bases). The CDR3 has 15 amino acids. The V end lost 1 base, the J end lost 4 bases, and 14 bases lay between the germline ends. CDR3 residues: CASSLGRVMNYEQYF. DNA of the CDR3: TGTGCCAGCAGTTTAGGCAGGGTGATGAATTACGAGCAGTACTTC.

This rearrangement joins TRBV27 to TRBJ1-1, with D perhaps matching TRBD1 (5 bases). The V gene lost 0 bases and the J gene lost 6 bases, with 11 bases spanning the gap. Germline lookup yields CDR1 MNHEY and CDR2 SMNVEV (reference sequence). The CDR3 has 14 residues. The CDR3 loop is CASSLSSRDPEAFF. CDR3 bases: TGTGCCAGCAGTTTATCAAGCAGGGATCCTGAAGCTTTCTTT.

The gene calls are TRBV28 and TRBJ2-7; D is uncertain. Trimming removed 6 bases at V and 3 bases at J, with 15 bases between. The germline V gene has CDR1 MDHEN and CDR2 SYDVKM. The CDR3 extends over 14 amino acids. Here the CDR3 reads CASSFPGSGYEQYF. The CDR3 nucleotides are TGTGCCAGCAGCTTTCCTGGGTCCGGCTACGAGCAGTACTTC.

J is TRBJ1-1 and V is TRBV19; 7 nucleotides line up with TRBD1. Germline assignment: CDR1 LNHDA and CDR2 SQIVND (reference sequence). This CDR3 comprises 12 residues. The V segment lost 10 bases and the J segment 2 bases; nucleotides outside the gene matches: 4. CDR3 protein: CATGTANTEAFF. CDR3 in DNA: TGTGCCACAGGGACAGCCAACACTGAAGCTTTCTTT.

The J gene is TRBJ1-4, the V gene TRBV7-9; D remains ambiguous. Germline V gives CDR1 SEHNR, CDR2 FQNEAQ (reference sequence). Trimming took off 5 bases at V and 5 bases at J, with 3 bases between the two ends. The CDR3 contains 11 residues. This chain's CDR3 is CASSRNEKLFF. Written as DNA, the CDR3 is TGTGCCAGCAGCCGAAATGAAAAACTGTTTTTT.